The next 18 T cell receptor beta chains were all read from a single sample in a study of beta chain features in type 1 diabetes. Whole-study results and caveats: Type 1 diabetes patients had moderately but significantly shorter TCRB CDR3s in all four CD4+ subsets.

The sequenced template was cDNA made from the entire isolated RNA. This table comes from immunoSEQ multiplex PCR, and its TCRdb copy is limited to in-frame clones, with some not included. The data hold around 250,000 clones, with about a fifth observed a single time. For these receptors, no antigen is known. Sequencing input: naive CD4+ T cells from blood. The origin of the receptors is a middle-aged woman with type 1 diabetes.

There are a few counts of this clone. V usage is TRBV18 and J usage is TRBJ2-3; the D is unclear. Germline V gene lookup returns CDR1 KGHSH and CDR2 LQKENI. V was shortened by 3 bases and J by 4 bases, with 5 bases between the two germline ends. The CDR3 is 12 amino acids. The CDR3 DNA is TGTGCCAGCTCACCCGGTCCAGATACGCAGTATTTT. Its protein is CASSPGPDTQYF. The variable domain in full, completed from reference TRBV18 and TRBJ2-3, reads NAGVMQNPRHLVRRRGQEARLRCSPMKGHSHVYWYRQLPEEGLKFMVYLQKENIIDESGMPKERFSAEFPKEGPSILRIQQVVRGDSAAYFCASSPGPDTQYFGPGTRLTVL.

The chain links TRBV29-1 to TRBJ2-1; D is uncertain. The CDR3 spans 13 residues. With 3 bases removed from V and 4 bases from J, the gap between germline ends came to 10 bases. Germline CDR1 is SQVTM and CDR2 is ANQGSEA. CDR3 protein: CSVDRQTYNEQFF. The DNA of the CDR3 is TGCAGCGTTGATCGGCAGACTTACAATGAGCAGTTCTTC.

The chain is built from TRBV13 and TRBJ1-1; D unresolved. CDR1 is PRHDT and CDR2 is FYEKMQ in the germline V gene (reference sequence). V was trimmed by 1 base and J by 3 bases, leaving 6 bases between them. The CDR3 spans 13 residues. CDR3 region: CASSLAFDTEAFF. The DNA of the CDR3 is TGTGCCAGCAGCTTAGCCTTCGACACTGAAGCTTTCTTT.

This clone turned up a few times. A junction boundary mismatches the germline segment, possibly from a read error. The chain has TRBV29-1 and TRBJ2-3; 8 positions match TRBD2. The CDR3 contains 13 residues. Looked up from germline, CDR1 is SQVTM and CDR2 is ANQGSEA. The DNA for the CDR3 is TGCAGCGTGGAAGCGGGAGGCACAGATACGCAGTATTTT. It specifies CSVEAGGTDTQYF.

Here the CDR3 DNA reads TGTGCCATCAGTGAGTCGAGCGTCCCAGGGAACGGCTACACCTTC. Translated: CAISESSVPGNGYTF. The chain uses TRBV10-3 and TRBJ1-2, with D possibly being TRBD1 (5 bases). Trimming removed 0 bases from V and 8 bases from J, with 16 bases in between. There are 15 residues in the CDR3. Germline CDR1 ENHRY, CDR2 SYGVKD.

This clone was seen a handful of times. The chain recombines TRBV12-5 with TRBJ2-1, with 12 bases that match TRBD2. Germline CDR1 reads LGHNT; CDR2 reads FRNRAP. CDR3 length equals 17 residues. V shed 0 bases and J 9 bases; nucleotides not matched to a gene: 9. This CDR3 is CASGLVQTSGSQGEQFF. The CDR3 nucleotides are TGTGCTAGTGGTTTGGTACAGACTAGCGGGAGCCAGGGTGAGCAGTTCTTC.

The chain employs TRBV18 and TRBJ2-7, with TRBD1 matching over 9 bases. V shed 2 bases, J shed 5 bases, and the junction held 4 bases outside the gene matches. The length of the CDR3 is 14 residues. Germline V gene data show CDR1 as KGHSH and CDR2 as LQKENI. The CDR3 reads CASSPRDRAHEQYF. The CDR3 coding sequence is TGTGCCAGCTCACCAAGGGACAGGGCCCACGAGCAGTACTTC.

This CDR3 is CASSGSLETQYF. In DNA form, the CDR3 reads TGTGCCAGCAGCGGGAGCTTGGAGACCCAGTACTTC. The genes are TRBV7-2 and TRBJ2-5, with D perhaps TRBD2 (5 bases). The CDR3 totals 12 residues. CDR1 is SGHTA and CDR2 is FQGNSA in the germline V gene. Deletions cut 5 bases from V and 5 bases from J, with 9 bases between.

The chain employs TRBV9 and TRBJ2-7; 8 bases agree with TRBD1. CDR1 and CDR2 from the germline V gene are SGDLS and YYNGEE. The CDR3 is 15 residues long. Trimming cost V 5 bases and J 0 bases; bases outside gene matches: 7. CDR3 sequence reads: CASSQTGGSSYEQYF. CDR3 DNA: TGTGCCAGCAGTCAAACAGGGGGGAGCTCCTACGAGCAGTACTTC.

The CDR3 sequence: CASRRDGGRDNEQFF. CDR3 nucleotide sequence: TGTGCCAGCAGGAGGGATGGCGGGAGGGACAATGAGCAGTTCTTC. The chain uses TRBV6-5 and TRBJ2-1, with 9 positions matching TRBD2. CDR1 and CDR2 (germline): MNHEY, SVGAGI. This CDR3 is 15 amino acids long. The V segment lost 6 bases and the J segment 5 bases; nucleotides outside the gene matches: 8.

In this sample, this clone turned up a few times. The V and J genes are TRBV4-3 and TRBJ2-1, with 12 bases that match TRBD2. V lost 3 bases to trimming and J lost 9 bases; unmatched junction nucleotides: 9. CDR1 LGHNA and CDR2 YSLEER come from the germline V gene. The length of the CDR3 is 16 residues. The CDR3 sequence: CASSHTLAGGPSEQFF. The CDR3 bases are TGCGCCAGCAGCCACACCCTAGCGGGAGGGCCAAGTGAGCAGTTCTTC.

This clone has a single count. The rearrangement joins TRBV18 to TRBJ1-5; D is ambiguous. Germline V gives CDR1 KGHSH, CDR2 LQKENI. CDR3 length equals 17 residues. V gave up 0 bases and J gave up 4 bases, with 16 bases separating them. Written as DNA, the CDR3 is TGTGCCAGCTCACCACCGTTAAGCGGTTCGGGGAATCAGCCCCAGCATTTT. Its protein is CASSPPLSGSGNQPQHF.

This clone was counted between two and nine times. The J gene is TRBJ2-3, the V gene TRBV5-1, with 10 bases lining up with TRBD2. V lost 4 bases, J lost 0 bases, and 5 bases stayed unmatched. The CDR3 contains 16 residues. The germline CDR1 and CDR2 sequences are SGHRS and YFSETQ. CDR3 sequence: CASSPTTSGSTDTQYF. CDR3 DNA sequence: TGCGCCAGCAGCCCTACGACTAGCGGGAGCACAGATACGCAGTATTTT.

This clone showed up just a few times. This chain links TRBV5-1 with TRBJ2-7, with D hard to call. Trimming took off 3 bases at V and 0 bases at J, with 10 bases between the two ends. The CDR3 runs to 14 residues. Germline V CDR1 and CDR2: SGHRS, YFSETQ. In nucleotides, the CDR3 is TGCGCCAGCAGCTCGAGGCTAAACTCCTACGAGCAGTACTTC. Amino acid sequence: CASSSRLNSYEQYF.

There are a few counts of this clone. The V and J genes are TRBV4-1 and TRBJ1-2; 12 bases map to TRBD1. With V trimmed by 1 base and J by 7 bases, 7 bases remained unmatched. Per the germline V gene, CDR1 is MGHRA and CDR2 is YSYEKL. CDR3 length: 16 residues. The CDR3 reads CASSQGQGQGAAGYTF. CDR3 nucleotides: TGCGCCAGCAGCCAAGGACAGGGACAGGGGGCCGCTGGCTACACCTTC.

J is TRBJ1-2 and V is TRBV7-8; D ambiguous. The CDR3 extends over 14 amino acids. The germline V gene has CDR1 SGHVS and CDR2 FQNEAQ. Trimming took off 5 bases at V and 2 bases at J, with 12 bases between the two ends. The CDR3 loop reads CASSLAGTNYGYTF. CDR3 bases: TGTGCCAGCAGCCTGGCGGGCACAAACTATGGCTACACCTTC.

Only a few counts were recorded for this clone. The rearrangement uses TRBV6-5 and TRBJ2-2; D possibly corresponds to TRBD2 (7 bases). V was pared by 6 bases and J by 6 bases, with 14 bases between. The CDR3 is 14 amino acids. The V gene's germline CDR1 is MNHEY and CDR2 SVGAGI. This CDR3 is CASRGGALAGELFF. The CDR3, as DNA: TGTGCCAGCAGGGGGGGGGCGCTTGCCGGGGAGCTGTTTTTT.

The chain recombines TRBV12-5 with TRBJ1-2, with D maybe TRBD1 (6 bases). V shed 1 base and J shed 3 bases, with 9 bases lying between them. CDR3 length: 14 residues. Germline assignment: CDR1 LGHNT and CDR2 FRNRAP. CDR3 amino acids: CASGLEQGDYGYTF. CDR3 in DNA: TGTGCTAGTGGTTTGGAACAGGGTGACTATGGCTACACCTTC.